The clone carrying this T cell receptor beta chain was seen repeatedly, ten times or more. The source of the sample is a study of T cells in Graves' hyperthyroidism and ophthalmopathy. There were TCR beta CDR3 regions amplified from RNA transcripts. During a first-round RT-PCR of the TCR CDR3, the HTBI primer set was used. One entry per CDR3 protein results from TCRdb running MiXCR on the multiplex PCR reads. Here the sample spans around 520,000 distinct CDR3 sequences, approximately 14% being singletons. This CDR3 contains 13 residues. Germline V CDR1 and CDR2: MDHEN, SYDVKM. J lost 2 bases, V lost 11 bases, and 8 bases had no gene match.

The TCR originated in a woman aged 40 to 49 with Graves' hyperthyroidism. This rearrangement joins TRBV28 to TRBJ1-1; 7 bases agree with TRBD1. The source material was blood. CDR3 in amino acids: CAASEGANTEAFF. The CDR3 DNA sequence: TGTGCCGCCTCCGAGGGGGCTAACACTGAAGCTTTCTTT.